The rows below give T cell receptor beta chains drawn from one sample of a study of blood T cell repertoires in COVID-19. The protocol was immunoSEQ multiplex PCR, while the TCRdb copy is restricted to in-frame clones and leaves out a portion. The sample records about 160,000 clones, over 75% being singletons. The sequencing input was peripheral blood. The receptor set was obtained from a man aged 55 to 70 who had recovered from COVID-19. CDR3s include the opening cysteine and the closing phenylalanine or tryptophan. The order of the fields is J gene, V gene, CDR3 protein.

TRBJ1-6 TRBV12-3/TRBV12-4 CASSFRETSPLHF
TRBJ2-7 TRBV5-4 CASSSWTGSLSNEQYF
TRBJ2-5 TRBV18 CASSPPSGGEETQYF
TRBJ2-7 TRBV12-5 CASGLRTGRDSYEQYF
TRBJ1-2 TRBV12-3/TRBV12-4 CASRLGQGHGYTF
TRBJ2-1 TRBV18 CASSPPGLAGGRGNEQFF
TRBJ2-7 TRBV18 CASSPPGAGLNEQYF
TRBJ2-7 TRBV27 CASRRTSGAYEQYF
TRBJ2-3 TRBV29-1 CSVPHGLAGAGGTDTQYF
TRBJ2-5 TRBV6-1 CASSETGRRGQETQYF
TRBJ1-5 TRBV30 CASSQGGEPQHF
TRBJ2-3 TRBV3-1/TRBV3-2 CASSQVPGDTQYF
TRBJ1-5 TRBV27 CASTTTGGSNQPQHF
TRBJ2-3 TRBV2 CASFLGQGDFGTQYF
TRBJ1-6 TRBV6-5 CASSWGGYNSPLHF
TRBJ2-3 TRBV30 CAWSVREGLYTQYF
TRBJ1-1 TRBV5-8 CASSFGQGALDTEAFF
TRBJ1-3 TRBV7-2 CASSFELGTSSGNTIYF
TRBJ1-2 TRBV30 CAWSGTGASYGYTF
TRBJ2-3 TRBV10-3 CAISESRERSTDTQYF
TRBJ2-7 TRBV11-2 CASSVQTEPYEQYF
TRBJ1-2 TRBV5-1 CASGGQGESLGYTF
TRBJ2-7 TRBV6-5 CASIPGLAGNYEQYF
TRBJ2-5 TRBV5-6 CASSIGLAEGVQYF
TRBJ2-4 TRBV5-1 CASSSQGSKNIQYF
TRBJ2-1 TRBV4-3 CASSQNRGTNEQFF
TRBJ2-5 TRBV4-1 CASSQDGLAVETQYF
TRBJ2-5 TRBV5-1 CASSSGLAGGPWETQYF
TRBJ2-3 TRBV2 CAISQGGNSGDTQYF
TRBJ1-2 TRBV19 CASSRGGLANYGYTF
TRBJ2-7 TRBV2 CASSSGSHEQYF
TRBJ1-5 TRBV6-5 CASRPGRAQQPQHF
TRBJ2-7 TRBV18 CASGPGTYPYEQYF
TRBJ1-1 TRBV5-1 CASSSVQPGNTEAFF
TRBJ1-4 TRBV5-1 CASSAQGAQSEKLFF
TRBJ2-7 TRBV6-4 CASSRDIHYEQYF
TRBJ2-1 TRBV6-5 CASSYQGGDYNEQFF
TRBJ2-3 TRBV5-1 CASSLTWTSGTRDTQYF
TRBJ1-2 TRBV4-1 CASSQAGQGVVGYTF
TRBJ2-5 TRBV7-7 CASSLGPGQETQYF
TRBJ1-2 TRBV19 CASSRGTGGLNYGYTF
TRBJ1-5 TRBV19 CASTPYEGVMGQPQHF
TRBJ2-5 TRBV21-1 CASSKESQGVGETQYF
TRBJ2-1 TRBV12-3/TRBV12-4 CASSLPRTGQFF
TRBJ2-1 TRBV3-1/TRBV3-2 CASSRLAGSDEQFF
TRBJ2-1 TRBV5-6 CASSLYQGGSSDEQFF
TRBJ2-7 TRBV6-1 CASSEGTIPYEQYF
TRBJ1-6 TRBV3-1/TRBV3-2 CASSQDRQSVNNSPLHF
TRBJ2-7 TRBV6-1 CASSESLAGQGYQQYF
TRBJ1-1 TRBV7-9 CASSFQTGFTEAFF
TRBJ1-2 TRBV20-1 CSARKGDGYTF
TRBJ2-7 TRBV6-2/TRBV6-3 CASSDRTGRTYEQYF
TRBJ1-2 TRBV29-1 CSVEGGGGGYTF
TRBJ2-3 TRBV4-3 CASSLGGTSGSGTDTQYF
TRBJ2-3 TRBV4-3 CASSVLAGGSTDTQYF
TRBJ2-7 TRBV3-1/TRBV3-2 CASSVVLDRGAEQYF
TRBJ1-2 TRBV3-1/TRBV3-2 CASSLDMNSGYTF
TRBJ1-2 TRBV7-2 CASSFGPEYGYTF
TRBJ2-7 TRBV5-1 CASSLTGSLGEQYF